The sequence of this T cell receptor beta chain was determined in a study of T cell responses to AZD1222 COVID-19 vaccine. Overall study: Second doses at about 4 or about 12 weeks were pooled.

V shed 4 bases and J 8 bases; nucleotides not matched to a gene: 4. The CDR3 spans 13 residues. Data came from immunoSEQ multiplex PCR; TCRdb stores just in-frame clones and leaves some out. The sample lists more than 100,000 clones; around 87% were seen once. The sample in question was peripheral blood, obtained on day 0 of AZD1222 vaccination. The sequence was collected from an adult in good health. V gene TRBV12-3 or TRBV12-4 combines with J gene TRBJ1-2, with 10 nucleotides matching TRBD1. CDR3 nucleotide sequence: TGTGCCAGCAGTTGGGGACAGGGGAGAGGCTACACCTTC. This gives the protein CASSWGQGRGYTF.